A selection of T cell receptor beta chains follows, all from one sample in a study of T cells after posttransplantation cyclophosphamide. Profiling relied on immunoSEQ multiplex PCR, and the TCRdb table lists in-frame clones only, not all of them. The table lists roughly 14,000 clones, about nine tenths of them singletons, with just over 3.5% in the top ten. The specimen comprised PBMCs, sampled after an allogeneic stem cell transplant with a calcineurin inhibitor and methotrexate. These receptors all come from a male patient in his fifties who received an allogeneic stem cell transplant from an unrelated donor, was CMV-positive, and had chronic GVHD only. The T cells may partly be graft donor cells. CDR3s include the opening cysteine and the closing phenylalanine or tryptophan. The D gene is left open where the match is weak. Clone size, where shown, is once, few, many, or a class for clones that have expanded.

CDR3: CASSGQVSTDTQYF
DNA: TGTGCCAGCTCTGGACAGGTTAGCACAGATACGCAGTATTTT
J: TRBJ2-3
D: TRBD1
size: -
V: TRBV18

CDR3: CASSFTREAGEQYF
DNA: TGTGCCAGCAGCTTTACCCGGGAGGCGGGTGAGCAGTACTTC
J: TRBJ2-7
D: TRBD2
size: -
V: TRBV5-4

CDR3: CASSSPIDRANQPQHF
DNA: TGTGCCAGCAGCTCCCCCATAGACAGGGCGAATCAGCCCCAGCATTTT
J: TRBJ1-5
D: TRBD1
size: -
V: TRBV7-8

CDR3: CAISLDSPGANVLTF
DNA: TGTGCCATCAGTTTAGACAGCCCTGGGGCCAACGTCCTGACTTTC
J: TRBJ2-6
D: -
size: few
V: TRBV10-3

CDR3: CASTPAGDDGYTF
DNA: TGCGCCAGCACCCCTGCGGGGGACGATGGCTACACCTTC
J: TRBJ1-2
D: -
size: -
V: TRBV5-1

CDR3: CASSIGGGSGGTYEQYF
DNA: TGTGCCAGTAGTATAGGGGGCGGTAGCGGGGGCACCTACGAGCAGTACTTC
J: TRBJ2-7
D: TRBD2
size: -
V: TRBV19

CDR3: CASSLIGERNEQFF
DNA: TGTGCCAGCAGCTTAATCGGGGAGAGGAATGAGCAGTTCTTC
J: TRBJ2-1
D: -
size: -
V: TRBV7-7

CDR3: CASSLRGYTEAFF
DNA: TGCGCCAGCAGCTTGAGGGGGTACACTGAAGCTTTCTTT
J: TRBJ1-1
D: -
size: once
V: TRBV5-1

CDR3: CASSSKHNEQFF
DNA: TGTGCCAGCAGCTCTAAGCACAATGAGCAGTTCTTC
J: TRBJ2-1
D: -
size: few
V: TRBV7-2

CDR3: CASSSHGQGTYEQYF
DNA: TGTGCCAGCAGCTCCCATGGACAGGGTACCTACGAGCAGTACTTC
J: TRBJ2-7
D: TRBD1
size: -
V: TRBV6-6

CDR3: CASSTIRDTNYGYTF
DNA: TGTGCCAGCAGTACCATCCGGGACACTAACTATGGCTACACCTTC
J: TRBJ1-2
D: -
size: -
V: TRBV27

CDR3: CASSLGEGAGSNTGELFF
DNA: TGTGCCAGCAGCTTAGGCGAAGGAGCGGGGTCGAACACCGGGGAGCTGTTTTTT
J: TRBJ2-2
D: TRBD2
size: -
V: TRBV11-3

CDR3: CSVPVIAGLTDTQYF
DNA: TGCAGCGTACCAGTAATAGCGGGACTCACAGATACGCAGTATTTT
J: TRBJ2-3
D: TRBD2
size: -
V: TRBV29-1

CDR3: CASSRLAGYENTEAFF
DNA: TGTGCCAGCAGCCGCCTTGCAGGCTATGAGAACACTGAAGCTTTCTTT
J: TRBJ1-1
D: -
size: -
V: TRBV7-9

CDR3: CASSHDRLNTEAFF
DNA: TGTGCCAGCAGCCACGACAGATTGAACACTGAAGCTTTCTTT
J: TRBJ1-1
D: -
size: -
V: TRBV7-9

CDR3: CASSSTGGDYYGYTF
DNA: TGTGCCAGCAGTTCGACAGGGGGCGATTACTATGGCTACACCTTC
J: TRBJ1-2
D: TRBD1
size: -
V: TRBV7-3

CDR3: CASRRDRADYGYTF
DNA: TGTGCCAGTCGGAGGGACAGGGCTGACTATGGCTACACCTTC
J: TRBJ1-2
D: TRBD1
size: few
V: TRBV19

CDR3: CASSFPPEQYF
DNA: TGTGCCAGCAGTTTCCCTCCCGAGCAGTACTTC
J: TRBJ2-7
D: -
size: -
V: TRBV28

CDR3: CASSFEGTGYGYTF
DNA: TGTGCCAGCAGCTTCGAGGGGACAGGCTATGGCTACACCTTC
J: TRBJ1-2
D: TRBD1
size: -
V: TRBV7-2

CDR3: CASSPDRVEQYF
DNA: TGCGCCAGCAGCCCGGATCGGGTCGAGCAGTACTTC
J: TRBJ2-7
D: -
size: -
V: TRBV5-1

CDR3: CASSLTDRGPYEQYF
DNA: TGTGCCAGCAGCCTAACGGACAGGGGTCCCTACGAGCAGTACTTC
J: TRBJ2-7
D: TRBD1
size: -
V: TRBV14

CDR3: CASSLGAGGSSGANVLTF
DNA: TGTGCCAGCAGCCTCGGGGCGGGAGGGAGCTCTGGGGCCAACGTCCTGACTTTC
J: TRBJ2-6
D: TRBD2
size: -
V: TRBV7-2

CDR3: CASSILGNAAYEQYF
DNA: TGTGCCAGCAGCATTCTCGGGAATGCCGCCTACGAGCAGTACTTC
J: TRBJ2-7
D: -
size: -
V: TRBV27

CDR3: CAISESPQDYGYTF
DNA: TGTGCCATCAGTGAGTCACCGCAGGACTATGGCTACACCTTC
J: TRBJ1-2
D: -
size: -
V: TRBV10-3

CDR3: CASKQGAWETQYF
DNA: TGTGCCAGCAAGCAGGGGGCTTGGGAGACCCAGTACTTC
J: TRBJ2-5
D: TRBD1
size: -
V: TRBV6-1

CDR3: CASRKQGAFTDTQYF
DNA: TGCGCCAGCAGAAAACAGGGAGCTTTCACAGATACGCAGTATTTT
J: TRBJ2-3
D: -
size: once
V: TRBV4-1

CDR3: CASSLNAGLNTGELFF
DNA: TGCGCCAGCAGCTTGAACGCGGGACTGAACACCGGGGAGCTGTTTTTT
J: TRBJ2-2
D: -
size: -
V: TRBV5-1

CDR3: CASSPGLAVNEQFF
DNA: TGTGCCAGCAGCCCGGGACTAGCGGTCAATGAGCAGTTCTTC
J: TRBJ2-1
D: TRBD2
size: -
V: TRBV7-3

CDR3: CASSQETGQGGNTIYF
DNA: TGCGCCAGCAGCCAAGAGACCGGACAGGGAGGAAACACCATATATTTT
J: TRBJ1-3
D: TRBD1
size: -
V: TRBV4-3

CDR3: CASSLSSLPGADTQYF
DNA: TGTGCCAGCAGCTTATCTAGTCTGCCAGGGGCAGATACGCAGTATTTT
J: TRBJ2-3
D: -
size: -
V: TRBV7-9

CDR3: CASSNHRDGLAKNIQYF
DNA: TGTGCCAGCAGCAACCACAGGGATGGACTAGCCAAAAACATTCAGTACTTC
J: TRBJ2-4
D: -
size: -
V: TRBV21-1

CDR3: CASRWANEQFF
DNA: TGTGCCAGCAGGTGGGCCAATGAGCAGTTCTTC
J: TRBJ2-1
D: -
size: -
V: TRBV11-3

CDR3: CASILAPSSYEQYF
DNA: TGTGCCAGCATTCTTGCCCCCAGCTCCTACGAGCAGTACTTC
J: TRBJ2-7
D: -
size: -
V: TRBV7-2

CDR3: CASSLPGSREKLFF
DNA: TGTGCCAGCAGCCTCCCGGGTTCCCGGGAAAAACTGTTTTTT
J: TRBJ1-4
D: -
size: -
V: TRBV5-4